The 15 T cell receptor beta chains below were found in one sample sequenced in a study of T-cell reconstitution after alpha-beta-depleted transplantation in children. Unique molecular identifiers tagged the TCRbeta library. TCRdb called the PCR reads again in MiXCR, with one record for every CDR3 protein. This table has around 210,000 distinct CDR3 sequences, approximately 7% appearing once. Source: PBMCs, taken before TCRalphabeta/CD19-depleted stem cell transplant. Receptors originate from a boy aged 2 to 9 with acute lymphoblastic leukemia, due to receive a stem cell transplant.

This clonotype was picked up many times. The V call is TRBV5-1, the J call TRBJ2-3, with 9 bases aligning to TRBD1. V gave up 3 bases and J gave up 2 bases; unmatched junction bases: 4. This CDR3 contains 15 residues. Germline CDR1 and CDR2: SGHRS and YFSETQ. CDR3 coding DNA: TGCGCCAGCAGCTCAGGACAGGGGCTCACAGATACGCAGTATTTT. Translated, it gives CASSSGQGLTDTQYF. Supplemented by reference TRBV5-1 and TRBJ2-3, the full variable domain reads KAGVTQTPRYLIKTRGQQVTLSCSPISGHRSVSWYQQTPGQGLQFLFEYFSETQRNKGNFPGRFSGRQFSNSRSEMNVSTLELGDSALYLCASSSGQGLTDTQYFGPGTRLTVL.

This clonotype was detected ten times or more. This chain joins TRBV12-3 or TRBV12-4 and TRBJ1-1; D not resolved. This CDR3 spans 12 amino acids. V dropped 6 bases and J dropped 5 bases, with 10 bases sitting between them. The CDR3 here is CASSLGRTEAFF. CDR3 sequence (DNA): TGTGCCAGCAGCCTGGGTAGGACTGAAGCTTTCTTT.

This clonotype was picked up many times. The chain couples TRBV7-2 to TRBJ2-1; D unclear. Looked up from germline, CDR1 is SGHTA and CDR2 is FQGNSA. V dropped 1 base and J dropped 12 bases, with 10 bases sitting between them. The CDR3 totals 12 residues. The CDR3 region is CASSLEIGAQFF. The CDR3 DNA follows: TGTGCCAGCAGCTTAGAGATAGGAGCGCAGTTCTTC.

Only a few counts were recorded for this clonotype. V gene TRBV5-1 combines with J gene TRBJ2-7, with 9 bases matching TRBD1. The trim removed 1 base at V and 6 bases at J, leaving 11 bases unmatched. This CDR3 spans 16 amino acids. Looked up from germline, CDR1 is SGHRS and CDR2 is YFSETQ. CDR3 sequence: CASSLLLLGQGSEQYF. The CDR3 nucleotides are TGCGCCAGCAGCTTGCTCTTACTTGGACAGGGGAGCGAGCAGTACTTC.

There are many counts of this clonotype. The J gene is TRBJ2-1, the V gene TRBV20-1; D is ambiguous. Germline CDR1 DFQATT, CDR2 SNEGSKA (reference sequence). The CDR3 covers 13 residues. Trimming took off 7 bases at V and 7 bases at J, with 17 bases between the two ends. The CDR3 region is CSVGPEAPNEQFF. Here the CDR3 DNA reads TGCAGTGTCGGGCCAGAGGCCCCGAATGAGCAGTTCTTC.

This clonotype was seen many times. V usage is TRBV11-2 and J usage is TRBJ2-5; no reliable D call. Germline V gene data show CDR1 as SGHAT and CDR2 as FQNNGV. This CDR3 comprises 12 residues. The V gene lost 5 bases and the J gene lost 1 base, with 5 bases spanning the gap. CDR3 nucleotides: TGTGCCAGCAGCCGGTCCCAAGAGACCCAGTACTTC. Protein product: CASSRSQETQYF.

The V call is TRBV28, the J call TRBJ2-7; no clear D gene. CDR1 MDHEN and CDR2 SYDVKM come from the germline V gene. The V end was cut by 3 bases, the J end by 6 bases, with 15 bases between. This CDR3 is built from 14 residues. For the CDR3, the DNA is TGTGCCAGCAGTTTGAATGGGGTAGTGTCCGAGCAGTACGTC. Translating gives CASSLNGVVSEQYV.

The chain combines TRBV5-1 with TRBJ2-3, with 8 bases aligning to TRBD2. The CDR3 extends over 19 amino acids. V trimming: 0 bases; J trimming: 2 bases; junction bases outside the gene matches: 14. Germline V gives CDR1 SGHRS, CDR2 YFSETQ. CDR3 region: CASSLDLAGLQNHTDTQYF. In DNA, the CDR3 is TGCGCCAGCAGCTTGGATCTAGCGGGCCTCCAGAATCACACAGATACGCAGTATTTT.

The rearrangement joins TRBV5-6 to TRBJ1-2; 9 bases fit TRBD1. CDR3 size: 15 residues. CDR1 and CDR2 from the germline V gene are SGHDT and YYEEEE. The ends lost 4 bases at V and 12 bases at J; junction bases unmatched: 16. The CDR3 loop is CASSHDRDRVDGHTF. CDR3 DNA sequence: TGTGCCAGCAGCCACGACCGGGACAGGGTGGACGGCCACACCTTC.

This chain links TRBV21-1 with TRBJ2-1; TRBD1, the table's D call, lacks a check against the DNA. TRBV21-1 is flagged as a pseudogene. The CDR3 loop spans 16 amino acids. The CDR3 bases are TGTGCCAGCAGCAAAGACTTTGTGGCTGGGGGCGATGAGCAGTTCTTC. Translating gives CASSKDFVAGGDEQFF.

This rearrangement joins TRBV7-8 to TRBJ2-7; possible D gene TRBD2, 5 bases. The CDR3 loop spans 17 amino acids. Per the germline V gene, CDR1 is SGHVS and CDR2 is FQNEAQ. V lost 5 bases to trimming and J lost 0 bases, with 20 bases between them. CDR3 DNA: TGTGCCAGCAGCCGACATAAAACGGACTCTAGCTCCTACGAGCAGTACTTC. Its protein product is CASSRHKTDSSSYEQYF.

This clonotype showed up many times. The chain uses TRBV7-8 and TRBJ2-1; TRBD2 is a possible D gene (5 bases). This CDR3 region has 14 residues. Germline CDR1 SGHVS, CDR2 FQNEAQ. Deletions cut 5 bases from V and 6 bases from J, with 14 bases between. Here the CDR3 reads CASSPGLLGNEQFF. CDR3 sequence (DNA): TGTGCCAGCAGCCCGGGGTTGCTGGGCAATGAGCAGTTCTTC.

About this clonotype: This may be a read error: a much more frequent sequence differs by one nucleotide. This chain links TRBV20-1 with TRBJ2-3; D is uncertain. Trimming pared 6 bases from V and 8 bases from J, leaving 9 bases between. This CDR3 is built from 10 residues. Germline CDR1 and CDR2: DFQATT and SNEGSKA (reference sequence). DNA for the CDR3: TGCAGTGCCCGAGGACGTACGCAGTATTTT. This encodes CSARGRTQYF.

The table lists this clonotype with many counts. The V call is TRBV4-2, the J call TRBJ2-1; 7 nucleotides agree with TRBD2. The germline V gene has CDR1 LGHNA and CDR2 YNFKEQ. J was trimmed by 4 bases and V by 1 base; bases with no gene match: 13. CDR3 length: 18 amino acids. The CDR3 loop is CASSQVGLGGGSYNEQFF. In nucleotides, the CDR3 is TGTGCCAGCAGCCAAGTGGGCCTGGGGGGGGGGAGTTACAATGAGCAGTTCTTC.

The chain uses TRBV20-1 and TRBJ2-3; perhaps TRBD1 as D (6 bases). Trimming removed 7 bases at V and 3 bases at J, with 14 bases between. Germline V gene lookup returns CDR1 DFQATT and CDR2 SNEGSKA (reference sequence). This CDR3 spans 13 amino acids. The CDR3 loop reads CSVVKGETDTQYF. Here the CDR3 DNA reads TGCAGTGTGGTAAAGGGGGAGACAGATACGCAGTATTTT.